This TCR beta chain is drawn from a study of blood T cell repertoires in COVID-19. Recruitment covered 20 to 25 US areas and drew participants whose ages spanned roughly 18 to 100 years. Assignments of participants to cohorts depended upon their own reported clinical history. Recovered participants had two consecutive negative NP/OP PCR tests, healthcare professional clearance, or symptom resolution. In the source study's methods: Estimation of nucleated cell counts relied on the amplification of reference gene primers. The data were produced by immunoSEQ multiplex PCR, yet TCRdb's version contains in-frame clones alone and is incomplete. The V and J calls and clone size come from that table; D and trimming were worked out from the DNA. The repertoire includes 250,000 or so clones, about 85% of them detected once, and approximately 11% sits in the top ten. Remarks on this clone: The same CDR3 also results from other DNA sequences found in this sample.

The CDR3 has 13 amino acids. Looked up from germline, CDR1 is SGHTA and CDR2 is FQGNSA. V lost 1 base and J 3 bases, leaving 7 bases between the germline ends. The receptor was derived from a man aged 25 to 40 who had recovered from COVID-19. The chain carries TRBV7-2 and TRBJ2-7; D remains ambiguous. Sequenced: PBMCs or T cells enriched from blood (not recorded which). The CDR3 sequence: CASSLGRIYEQYF. In DNA, the CDR3 is TGTGCCAGCAGCTTAGGCAGGATCTACGAGCAGTACTTC.